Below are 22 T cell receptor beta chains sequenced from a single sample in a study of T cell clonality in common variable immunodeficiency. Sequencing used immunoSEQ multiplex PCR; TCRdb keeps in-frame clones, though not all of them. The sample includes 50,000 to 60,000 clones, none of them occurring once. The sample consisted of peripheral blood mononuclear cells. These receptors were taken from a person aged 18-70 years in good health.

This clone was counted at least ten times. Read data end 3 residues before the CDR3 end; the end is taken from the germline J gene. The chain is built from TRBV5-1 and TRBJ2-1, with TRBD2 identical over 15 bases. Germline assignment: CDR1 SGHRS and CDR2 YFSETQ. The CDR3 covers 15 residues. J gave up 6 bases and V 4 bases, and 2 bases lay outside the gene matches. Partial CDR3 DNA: TGCGCCAGCAGCAGGGGACTAGCGGGAGGCAATGAG. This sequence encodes CASSRGLAGGNE. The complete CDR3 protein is CASSRGLAGGNEQFF.

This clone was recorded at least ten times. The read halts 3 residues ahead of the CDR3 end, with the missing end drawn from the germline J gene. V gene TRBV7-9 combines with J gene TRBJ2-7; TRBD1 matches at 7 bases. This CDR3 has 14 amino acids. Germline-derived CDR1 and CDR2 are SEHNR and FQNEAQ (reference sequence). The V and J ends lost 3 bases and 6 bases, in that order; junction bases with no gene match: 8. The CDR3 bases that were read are TGTGCCAGCAGCTTTGGACAGGATAGGGGCGAG. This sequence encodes CASSFGQDRGE. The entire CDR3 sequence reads CASSFGQDRGEQYF.

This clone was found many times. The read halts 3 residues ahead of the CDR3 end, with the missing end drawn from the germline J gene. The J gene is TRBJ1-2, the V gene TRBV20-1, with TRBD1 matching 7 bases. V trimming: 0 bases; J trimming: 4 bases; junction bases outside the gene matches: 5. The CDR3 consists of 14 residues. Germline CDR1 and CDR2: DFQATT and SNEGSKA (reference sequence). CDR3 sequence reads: CSARDRTGTYGYTF. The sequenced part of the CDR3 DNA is TGCAGTGCTAGAGATCGGACAGGCACCTATGGC.

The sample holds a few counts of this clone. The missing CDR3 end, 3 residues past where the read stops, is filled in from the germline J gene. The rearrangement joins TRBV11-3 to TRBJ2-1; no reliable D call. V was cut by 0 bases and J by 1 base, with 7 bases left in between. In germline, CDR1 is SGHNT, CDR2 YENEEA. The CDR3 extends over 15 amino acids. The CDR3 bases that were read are TGTGCCAGCAGCTTAGACGGTACTTCCTACAATGAG. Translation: CASSLDGTSYNE. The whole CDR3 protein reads CASSLDGTSYNEQFF. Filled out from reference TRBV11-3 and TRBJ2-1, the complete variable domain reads EAGVVQSPRYKIIEKKQPVAFWCNPISGHNTLYWYLQNLGQGPELLIRYENEEAVDDSQLPKDRFSAERLKGVDSTLKIQPAELGDSAVYLCASSLDGTSYNEQFFGPGTRLTVL.

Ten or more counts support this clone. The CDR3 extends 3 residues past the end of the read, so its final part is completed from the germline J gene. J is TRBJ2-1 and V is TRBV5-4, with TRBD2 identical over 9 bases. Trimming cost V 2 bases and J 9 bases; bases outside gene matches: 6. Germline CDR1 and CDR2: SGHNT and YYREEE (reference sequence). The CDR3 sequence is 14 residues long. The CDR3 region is CASSLAGGNSEQFF. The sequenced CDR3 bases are TGTGCCAGCAGCTTAGCGGGAGGAAACAGTGAG.

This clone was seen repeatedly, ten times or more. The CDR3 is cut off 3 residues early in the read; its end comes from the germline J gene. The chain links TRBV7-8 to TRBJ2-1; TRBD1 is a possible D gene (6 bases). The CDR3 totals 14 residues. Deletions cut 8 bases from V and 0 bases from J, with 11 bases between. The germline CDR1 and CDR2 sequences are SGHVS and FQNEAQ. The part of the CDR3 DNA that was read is TGTGCCAGCCTACAGGGTAGCTCCTACAATGAG. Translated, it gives CASLQGSSYNE. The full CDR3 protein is CASLQGSSYNEQFF.

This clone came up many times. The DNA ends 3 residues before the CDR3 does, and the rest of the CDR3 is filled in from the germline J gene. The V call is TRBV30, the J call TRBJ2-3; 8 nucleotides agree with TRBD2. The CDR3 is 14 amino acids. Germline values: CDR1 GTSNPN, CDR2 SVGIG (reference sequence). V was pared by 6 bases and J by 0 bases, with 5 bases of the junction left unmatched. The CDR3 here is CACQLAVSTDTQYF. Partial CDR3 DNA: TGTGCCTGCCAACTAGCGGTTAGCACAGATACG.

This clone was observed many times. The CDR3 is CASSGRGTDTQYF. The part of the CDR3 DNA that was read is TGCGCCAGCAGCGGCAGGGGGACAGATACG. This chain joins TRBV5-1 and TRBJ2-3; TRBD1 matches at 7 bases. The CDR3 end is not reached by the read, which stops 3 residues before it; the germline J gene fills it in. V dropped 4 bases and J dropped 3; count of bases not matched to a gene: 2. The CDR3 runs to 13 residues. Germline loops: CDR1 SGHRS, CDR2 YFSETQ.

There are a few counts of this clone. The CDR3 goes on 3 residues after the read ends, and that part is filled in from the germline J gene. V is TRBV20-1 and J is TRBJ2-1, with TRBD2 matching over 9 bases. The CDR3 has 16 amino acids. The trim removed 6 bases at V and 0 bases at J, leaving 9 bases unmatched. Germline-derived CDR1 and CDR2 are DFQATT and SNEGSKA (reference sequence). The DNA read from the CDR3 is TGCAGTGCCGGGGGGTCAGCGGGAGGCTCCTACAATGAG. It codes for CSAGGSAGGSYNE. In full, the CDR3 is CSAGGSAGGSYNEQFF.

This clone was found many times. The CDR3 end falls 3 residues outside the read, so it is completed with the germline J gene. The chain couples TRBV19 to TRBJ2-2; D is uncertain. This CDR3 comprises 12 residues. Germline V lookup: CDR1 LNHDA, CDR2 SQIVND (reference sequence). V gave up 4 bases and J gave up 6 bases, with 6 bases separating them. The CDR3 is CASSRRAGELFF. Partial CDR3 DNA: TGTGCCAGTAGTAGAAGGGCCGGGGAG.

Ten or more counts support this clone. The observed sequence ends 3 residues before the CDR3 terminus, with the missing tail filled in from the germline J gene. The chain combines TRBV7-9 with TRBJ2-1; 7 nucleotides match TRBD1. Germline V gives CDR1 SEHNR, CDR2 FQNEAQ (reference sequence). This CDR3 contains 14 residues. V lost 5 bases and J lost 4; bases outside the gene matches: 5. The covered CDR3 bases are TGTGCCAGCAGCCCAGACAGGGATTACAATGAG. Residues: CASSPDRDYNE. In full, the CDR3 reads CASSPDRDYNEQFF.

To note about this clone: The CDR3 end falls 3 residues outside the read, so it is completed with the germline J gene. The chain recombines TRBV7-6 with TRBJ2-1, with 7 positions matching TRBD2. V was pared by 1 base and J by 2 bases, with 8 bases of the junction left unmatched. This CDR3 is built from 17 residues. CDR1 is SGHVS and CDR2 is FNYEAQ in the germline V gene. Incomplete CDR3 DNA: TGTGCCAGCAGCTTAGTAGTGGGGGGGAGCACCTACAATGAG. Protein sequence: CASSLVVGGSTYNE. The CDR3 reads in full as CASSLVVGGSTYNEQFF.

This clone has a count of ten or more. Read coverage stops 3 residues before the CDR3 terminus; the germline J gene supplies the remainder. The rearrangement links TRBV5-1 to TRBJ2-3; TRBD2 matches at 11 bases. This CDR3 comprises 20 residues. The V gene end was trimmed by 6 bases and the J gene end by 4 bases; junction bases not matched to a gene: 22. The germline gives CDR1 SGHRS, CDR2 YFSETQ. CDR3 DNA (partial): TGCGCCAGCACCTCCGGACAGGGATACACTAGCGGGAGAATCCCAGATACG. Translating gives CASTSGQGYTSGRIPDT. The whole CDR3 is CASTSGQGYTSGRIPDTQYF.

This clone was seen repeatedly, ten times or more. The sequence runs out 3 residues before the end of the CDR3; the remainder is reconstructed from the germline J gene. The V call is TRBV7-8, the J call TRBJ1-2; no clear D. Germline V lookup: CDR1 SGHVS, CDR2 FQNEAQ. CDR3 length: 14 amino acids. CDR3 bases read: TGTGCCAGCAGCTTAGGAACGTACTACGAGGGC. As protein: CASSLGTYYEG. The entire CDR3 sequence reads CASSLGTYYEGYTF.

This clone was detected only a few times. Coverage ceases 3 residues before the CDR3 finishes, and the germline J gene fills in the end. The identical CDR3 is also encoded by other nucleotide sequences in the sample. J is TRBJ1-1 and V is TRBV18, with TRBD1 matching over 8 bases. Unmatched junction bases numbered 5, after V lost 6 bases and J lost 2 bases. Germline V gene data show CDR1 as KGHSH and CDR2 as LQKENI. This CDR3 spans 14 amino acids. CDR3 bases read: TGTGCCAGCTCCCCCGGGACAGGTAACACTGAA. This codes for CASSPGTGNTE. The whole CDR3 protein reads CASSPGTGNTEAFF.

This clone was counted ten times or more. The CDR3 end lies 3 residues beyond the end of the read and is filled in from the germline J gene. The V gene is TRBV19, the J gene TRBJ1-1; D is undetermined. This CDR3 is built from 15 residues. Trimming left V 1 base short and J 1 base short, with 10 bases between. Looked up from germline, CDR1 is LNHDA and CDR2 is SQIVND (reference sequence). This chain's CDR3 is CASSIVNSPNTEAFF. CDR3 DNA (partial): TGTGCCAGTAGTATAGTAAACAGCCCGAACACTGAA.

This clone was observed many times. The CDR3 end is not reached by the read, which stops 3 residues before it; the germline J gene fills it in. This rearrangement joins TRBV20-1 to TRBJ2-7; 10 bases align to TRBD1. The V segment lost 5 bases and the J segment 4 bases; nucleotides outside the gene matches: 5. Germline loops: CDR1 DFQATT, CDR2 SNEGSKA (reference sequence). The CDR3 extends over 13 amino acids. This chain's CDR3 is CSAPGQGPYEQYF. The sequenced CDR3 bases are TGCAGTGCTCCGGGACAGGGGCCGTACGAG.

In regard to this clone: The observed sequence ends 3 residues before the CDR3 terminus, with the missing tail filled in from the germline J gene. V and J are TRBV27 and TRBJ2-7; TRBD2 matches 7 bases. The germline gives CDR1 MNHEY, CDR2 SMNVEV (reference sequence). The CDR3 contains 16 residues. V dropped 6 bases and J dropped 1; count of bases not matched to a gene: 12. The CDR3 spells CASSHLPGAGSYEQYF. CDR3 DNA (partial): TGTGCCAGCAGCCATCTTCCGGGAGCGGGATCCTACGAG.

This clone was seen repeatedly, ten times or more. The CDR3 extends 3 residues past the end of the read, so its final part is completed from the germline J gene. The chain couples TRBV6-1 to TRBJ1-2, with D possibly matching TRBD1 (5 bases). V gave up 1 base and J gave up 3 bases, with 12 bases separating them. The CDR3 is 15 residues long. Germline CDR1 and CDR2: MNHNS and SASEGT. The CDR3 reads CASSEGRASYYGYTF. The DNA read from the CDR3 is TGTGCCAGCAGTGAAGGCAGGGCCTCCTACTATGGC.

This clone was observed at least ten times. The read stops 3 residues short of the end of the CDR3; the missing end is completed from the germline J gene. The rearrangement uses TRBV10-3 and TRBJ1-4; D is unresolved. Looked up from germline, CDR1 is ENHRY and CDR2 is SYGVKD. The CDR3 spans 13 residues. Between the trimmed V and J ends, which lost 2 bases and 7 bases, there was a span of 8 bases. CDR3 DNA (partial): TGTGCCATCAGTGAGCTGGCGGGTGAAAAA. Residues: CAISELAGEK. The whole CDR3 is CAISELAGEKLFF.

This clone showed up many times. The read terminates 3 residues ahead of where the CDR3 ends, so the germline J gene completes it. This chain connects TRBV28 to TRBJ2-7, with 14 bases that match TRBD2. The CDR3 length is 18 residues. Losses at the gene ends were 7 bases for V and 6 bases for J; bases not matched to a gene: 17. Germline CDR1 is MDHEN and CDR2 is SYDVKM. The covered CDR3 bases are TGTGCCAGCACTTCCGGGACTAGCGGGAGTGGTTATTTACGCGAG. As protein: CASTSGTSGSGYLRE. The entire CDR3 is CASTSGTSGSGYLREQYF.

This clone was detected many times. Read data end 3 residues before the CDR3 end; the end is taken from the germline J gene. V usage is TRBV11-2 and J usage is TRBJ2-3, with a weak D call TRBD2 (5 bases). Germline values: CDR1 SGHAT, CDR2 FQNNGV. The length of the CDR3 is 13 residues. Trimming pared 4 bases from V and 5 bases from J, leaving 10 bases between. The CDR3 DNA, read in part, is TGTGCCAGCAGCTCCGGGGTCAGAGATACG. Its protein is CASSSGVRDT. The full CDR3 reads CASSSGVRDTQYF.